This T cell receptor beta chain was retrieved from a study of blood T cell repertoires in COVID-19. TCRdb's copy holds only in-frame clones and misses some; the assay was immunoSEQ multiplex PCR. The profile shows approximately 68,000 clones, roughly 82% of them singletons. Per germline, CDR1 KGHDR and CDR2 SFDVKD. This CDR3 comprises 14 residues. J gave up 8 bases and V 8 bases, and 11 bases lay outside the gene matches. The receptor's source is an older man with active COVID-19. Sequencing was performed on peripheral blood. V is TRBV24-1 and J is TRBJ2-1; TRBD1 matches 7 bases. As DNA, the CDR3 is TGTGCCACCAATGGCAGGGGGTCGACCGATGAGCAGTTCTTC. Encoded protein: CATNGRGSTDEQFF.